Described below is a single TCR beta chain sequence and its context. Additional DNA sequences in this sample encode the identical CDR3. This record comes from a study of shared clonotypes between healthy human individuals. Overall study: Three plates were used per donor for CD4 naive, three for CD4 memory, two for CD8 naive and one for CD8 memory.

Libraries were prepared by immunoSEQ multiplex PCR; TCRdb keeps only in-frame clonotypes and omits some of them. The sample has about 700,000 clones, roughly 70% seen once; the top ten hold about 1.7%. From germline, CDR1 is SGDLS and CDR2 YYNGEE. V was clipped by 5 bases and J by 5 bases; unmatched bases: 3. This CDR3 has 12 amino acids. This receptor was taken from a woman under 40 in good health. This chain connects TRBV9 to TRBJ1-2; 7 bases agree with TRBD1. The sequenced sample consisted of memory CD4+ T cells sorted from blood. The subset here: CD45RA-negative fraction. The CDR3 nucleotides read TGTGCCAGCAGTGGGACAGTTTATGGCTACACCTTC. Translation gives CASSGTVYGYTF. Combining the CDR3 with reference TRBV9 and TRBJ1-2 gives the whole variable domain DSGVTQTPKHLITATGQRVTLRCSPRSGDLSVYWYQQSLDQGLQFLIQYYNGEERAKGNILERFSAQQFPDLHSELNLSSLELGDSALYFCASSGTVYGYTFGSGTRLTVV.